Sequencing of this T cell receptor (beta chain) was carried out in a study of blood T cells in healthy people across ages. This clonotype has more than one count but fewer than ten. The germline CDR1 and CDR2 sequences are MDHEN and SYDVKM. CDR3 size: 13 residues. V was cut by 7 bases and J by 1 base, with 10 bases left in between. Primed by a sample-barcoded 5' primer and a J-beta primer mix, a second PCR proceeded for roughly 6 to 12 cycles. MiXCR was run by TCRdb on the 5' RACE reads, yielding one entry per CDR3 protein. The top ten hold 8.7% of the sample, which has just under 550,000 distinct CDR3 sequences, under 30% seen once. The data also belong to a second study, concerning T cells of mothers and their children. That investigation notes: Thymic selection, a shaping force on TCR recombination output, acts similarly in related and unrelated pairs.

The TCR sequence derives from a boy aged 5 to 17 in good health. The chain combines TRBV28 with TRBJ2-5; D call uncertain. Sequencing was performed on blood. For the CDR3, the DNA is TGTGCCAGCATAGCAAGGTCCCAAGAGACCCAGTACTTC. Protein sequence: CASIARSQETQYF.